This record covers a single TCR beta chain. This table comes from immunoSEQ multiplex PCR, and its TCRdb copy is limited to in-frame clones, with some not included. The table has about 64,000 clones, around 90% seen once. The sample belongs to a study of T cell changes during pregnancy in multiple sclerosis. The CDR3 sequence is 12 residues long. Trimming took 5 bases from V and 11 from J, leaving 15 bases between them. Looked up from germline, CDR1 is SEHNR and CDR2 is FQNEAQ (reference sequence). This material consisted of peripheral blood, taken in the second trimester of pregnancy. This rearrangement joins TRBV7-9 to TRBJ1-1, with D unresolved. The sequence came from a female donor with multiple sclerosis, enrolled in a pregnancy study. This CDR3 is CASSMDFPRAFF. Written as DNA, the CDR3 is TGTGCCAGCAGCATGGACTTTCCTAGGGCTTTCTTT.